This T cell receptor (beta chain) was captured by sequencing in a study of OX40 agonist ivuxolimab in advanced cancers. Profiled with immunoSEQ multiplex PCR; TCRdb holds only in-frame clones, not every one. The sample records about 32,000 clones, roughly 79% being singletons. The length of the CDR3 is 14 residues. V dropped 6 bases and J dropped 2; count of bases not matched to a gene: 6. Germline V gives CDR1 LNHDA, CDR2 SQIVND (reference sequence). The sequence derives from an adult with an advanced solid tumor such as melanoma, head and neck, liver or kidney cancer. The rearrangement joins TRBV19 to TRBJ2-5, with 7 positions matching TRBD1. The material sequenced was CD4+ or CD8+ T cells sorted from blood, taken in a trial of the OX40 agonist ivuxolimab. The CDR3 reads CASRNTGAQETQYF. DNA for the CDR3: TGTGCCAGTAGAAATACAGGGGCGCAAGAGACCCAGTACTTC.